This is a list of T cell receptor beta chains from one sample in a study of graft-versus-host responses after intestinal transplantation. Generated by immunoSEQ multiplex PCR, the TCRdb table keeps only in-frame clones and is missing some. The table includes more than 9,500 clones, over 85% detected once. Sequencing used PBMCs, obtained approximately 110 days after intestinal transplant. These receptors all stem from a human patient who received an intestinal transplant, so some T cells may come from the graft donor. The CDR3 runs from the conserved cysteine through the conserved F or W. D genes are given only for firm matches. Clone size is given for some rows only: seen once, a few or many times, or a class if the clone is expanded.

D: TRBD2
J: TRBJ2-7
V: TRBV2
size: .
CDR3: CASRATSGRANEQYF
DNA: TGTGCCAGCAGGGCGACTAGCGGGAGGGCCAATGAGCAGTACTTC

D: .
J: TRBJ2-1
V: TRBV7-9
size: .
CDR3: CASRSGSSYNEQFF
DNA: TGTGCCAGCAGAAGCGGAAGCTCCTACAATGAGCAGTTCTTC

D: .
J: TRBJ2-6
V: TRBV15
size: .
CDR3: CATSREVGSGANVLTF
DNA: TGTGCCACCAGCAGAGAAGTGGGCTCTGGGGCCAACGTCCTGACTTTC

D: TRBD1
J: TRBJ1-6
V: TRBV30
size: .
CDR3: CAWKRDRGYNSPLHF
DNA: TGTGCCTGGAAAAGGGACAGGGGCTATAATTCACCCCTCCACTTT

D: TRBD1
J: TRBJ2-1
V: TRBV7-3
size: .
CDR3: CVSSPQGATYNEQFF
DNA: TGTGTCAGCAGCCCACAGGGGGCTACCTACAATGAGCAGTTCTTC

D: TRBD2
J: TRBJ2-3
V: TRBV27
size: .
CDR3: CASSFRGWTSGTSSTDTQYF
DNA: TGTGCCAGCAGTTTTCGGGGATGGACTAGCGGGACTTCTAGCACAGATACGCAGTATTTT

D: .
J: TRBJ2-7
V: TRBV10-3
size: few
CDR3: CAILGWDYEQYF
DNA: TGTGCCATCCTAGGATGGGACTACGAGCAGTACTTC

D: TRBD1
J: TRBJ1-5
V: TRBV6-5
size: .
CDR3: CASSSGQGVQPQHF
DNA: TGTGCCAGCAGTTCGGGACAGGGGGTTCAGCCCCAGCATTTT

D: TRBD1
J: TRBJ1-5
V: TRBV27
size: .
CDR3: CASSNKTGRQNQPQHF
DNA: TGTGCCAGCAGTAATAAGACAGGGCGGCAGAATCAGCCCCAGCATTTT

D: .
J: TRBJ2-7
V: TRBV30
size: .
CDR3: CAWSRTGPYEQYF
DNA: TGTGCCTGGAGTCGAACAGGGCCCTACGAGCAGTACTTC

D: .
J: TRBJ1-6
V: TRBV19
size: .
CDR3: CASSMGGGTYNSPLHF
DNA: TGTGCCAGTAGTATGGGCGGGGGAACCTATAATTCACCCCTCCACTTT

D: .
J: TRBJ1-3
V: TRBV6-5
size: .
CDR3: CASQQGSGGNTIYF
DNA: TGTGCCAGCCAACAGGGTTCGGGAGGAAACACCATATATTTT

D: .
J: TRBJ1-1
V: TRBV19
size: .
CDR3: CASTQPGGTEAFF
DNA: TGTGCCAGTACTCAACCGGGGGGCACTGAAGCTTTCTTT

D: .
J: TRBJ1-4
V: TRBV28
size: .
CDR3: CASSLVGVTEKLFF
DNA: TGTGCCAGCAGTCTTGTAGGGGTAACTGAAAAACTGTTTTTT